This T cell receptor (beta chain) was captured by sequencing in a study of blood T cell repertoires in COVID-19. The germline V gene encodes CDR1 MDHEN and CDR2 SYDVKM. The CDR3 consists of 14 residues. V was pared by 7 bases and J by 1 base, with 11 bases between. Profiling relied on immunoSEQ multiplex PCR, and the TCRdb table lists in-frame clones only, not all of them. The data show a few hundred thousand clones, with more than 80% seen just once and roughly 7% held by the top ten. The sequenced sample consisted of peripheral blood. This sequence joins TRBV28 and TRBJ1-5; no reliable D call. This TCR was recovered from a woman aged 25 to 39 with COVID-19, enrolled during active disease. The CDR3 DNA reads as TGTGCCAGCACCCCCCGGGGAAGCAATCAGCCCCAGCATTTT. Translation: CASTPRGSNQPQHF.